These 27 T cell receptor beta chains share one sample of origin, sequenced in a study of OX40 agonist ivuxolimab in advanced cancers. Some clones are missing from TCRdb's copy, which holds only in-frame ones; the method was immunoSEQ multiplex PCR. Of around 38,000 clones listed, 75% to 90% are singletons. The source material was CD4+ or CD8+ T cells sorted from blood, sampled in a trial of the OX40 agonist ivuxolimab. The receptors here all came from an adult with an advanced solid tumor such as melanoma, head and neck, liver or kidney cancer.

The gene calls are TRBV11-2 and TRBJ1-5; weak D call: TRBD1 (6 bases). This CDR3 contains 16 residues. CDR1 and CDR2 from the germline V gene are SGHAT and FQNNGV. The V end was cut by 3 bases, the J end by 3 bases, with 15 bases between. The CDR3 loop is CASSLTGQSHNQPQHF. CDR3 sequence (DNA): TGTGCCAGCAGCTTGACCGGACAGTCTCACAATCAGCCCCAGCATTTT.

The rearrangement uses TRBV6-6 and TRBJ1-1; D unresolved. Germline V gene data show CDR1 as MNHNY and CDR2 as SVGAGI (reference sequence). The CDR3 extends over 14 amino acids. V was cut by 2 bases and J by 1 base, with 8 bases left in between. This CDR3 is CASSYVSGNTEAFF. CDR3 coding DNA: TGTGCCAGCAGTTACGTGTCGGGGAACACTGAAGCTTTCTTT.

Only one count was recorded for this clone. This chain uses TRBV6-6 with TRBJ1-6, with D maybe TRBD1 (5 bases). The CDR3 extends over 13 amino acids. Germline lookup yields CDR1 MNHNY and CDR2 SVGAGI (reference sequence). V was trimmed by 6 bases and J by 4 bases, leaving 7 bases between them. The CDR3 loop reads CASRTGYNSPLHF. In DNA, the CDR3 is TGTGCCAGCAGAACAGGTTATAATTCACCCCTCCACTTT.

The V call is TRBV7-2, the J call TRBJ2-1; 9 bases fit TRBD2. The ends lost 1 base at V and 5 bases at J; junction bases unmatched: 3. The length of the CDR3 is 15 residues. Germline-derived CDR1 and CDR2 are SGHTA and FQGNSA. Written as DNA, the CDR3 is TGTGCCAGCAGCTTAGAGGGACTAGCAGACAATGAGCAGTTCTTC. Residues: CASSLEGLADNEQFF. Based on the CDR3 plus reference TRBV7-2 and TRBJ2-1, the full variable domain is GAGVSQSPSNKVTEKGKDVELRCDPISGHTALYWYRQSLGQGLEFLIYFQGNSAPDKSGLPSDRFSAERTGGSVSTLTIQRTQQEDSAVYLCASSLEGLADNEQFFGPGTRLTVL.

This clone was seen just once. CDR3 in DNA: TGTGCCAGCAGCCCAGAGCGGGAGACCCAGTACTTC. This codes for CASSPERETQYF. This chain uses TRBV5-4 with TRBJ2-5; a weak D match, TRBD2 (5 bases). The CDR3 is 12 residues long. CDR1 is SGHNT and CDR2 is YYREEE in the germline V gene (reference sequence). Trimming stripped 4 bases from V and 5 bases from J, with 9 bases between.

V usage is TRBV7-9 and J usage is TRBJ1-2; D is perhaps TRBD1 (6 bases). The CDR3 contains 14 residues. V was clipped by 1 base and J by 7 bases, with 13 bases between them. From germline, CDR1 is SEHNR and CDR2 FQNEAQ (reference sequence). The CDR3 DNA follows: TGTGCCAGCAGCTTAGGGGTGGGGGCGCGTGGCTACACCTTC. Translated, it gives CASSLGVGARGYTF.

This clone was counted ten times or more. The genes are TRBV18 and TRBJ2-7; tentative D call: TRBD2 (6 bases). The CDR3 is 17 residues long. CDR1 is KGHSH, CDR2 LQKENI, per germline. V was clipped by 0 bases and J by 0 bases, with 15 bases between them. The CDR3 is CASSPPTGGASSYEQYF. The CDR3 DNA is TGTGCCAGCTCACCACCGACGGGCGGGGCTAGCTCCTACGAGCAGTACTTC.

This clone came up once. V is TRBV7-6 and J is TRBJ2-7, with a possible D match to TRBD2 (5 bases). This CDR3 is 14 amino acids long. V gave up 5 bases and J gave up 4 bases, with 15 bases separating them. The germline V gene has CDR1 SGHVS and CDR2 FNYEAQ. CDR3 residues: CASSPVGEGYEQYF. The CDR3, as DNA: TGTGCCAGCAGCCCGGTGGGAGAAGGGTACGAGCAGTACTTC.

The CDR3 sequence is CASSPPALAEYYEQYF. In DNA form, the CDR3 reads TGTGCCAGCAGCCCCCCCGCACTAGCGGAATACTACGAGCAGTACTTC. V and J are TRBV7-9 and TRBJ2-7; 8 bases align to TRBD2. Germline assignment: CDR1 SEHNR and CDR2 FQNEAQ (reference sequence). CDR3 length equals 16 residues. V shed 5 bases, J shed 3 bases, and the junction held 12 bases outside the gene matches.

The CDR3 nucleotides read TGCAGTGCTAGAGAGTACTACGAGCAGTACTTC. It translates to CSAREYYEQYF. The rearrangement links TRBV20-1 to TRBJ2-7; D remains unclear. The CDR3 has 11 amino acids. Germline lookup yields CDR1 DFQATT and CDR2 SNEGSKA (reference sequence). The V and J ends lost 0 bases and 3 bases respectively, with 3 bases between them.

The chain links TRBV2 to TRBJ2-3, with TRBD2 identical over 9 bases. The CDR3 covers 17 residues. Germline V lookup: CDR1 SNHLY, CDR2 FYNNEI. J gave up 3 bases and V 4 bases, and 11 bases lay outside the gene matches. CDR3 coding DNA: TGTGCCAGCAGTGGCCTGGGCGGGAGGGCCCTAACAGATACGCAGTATTTT. Protein product: CASSGLGGRALTDTQYF. Based on the CDR3 plus reference TRBV2 and TRBJ2-3, the full variable domain is EPEVTQTPSHQVTQMGQEVILRCVPISNHLYFYWYRQILGQKVEFLVSFYNNEISEKSEIFDDQFSVERPDGSNFTLKIRSTKLEDSAMYFCASSGLGGRALTDTQYFGPGTRLTVL.

The gene calls are TRBV15 and TRBJ2-5; 9 bases fit TRBD2. V was pared by 1 base and J by 5 bases, with 11 bases of the junction left unmatched. Germline-derived CDR1 and CDR2 are LNHNV and YYDKDF (reference sequence). The CDR3 runs 17 residues. CDR3 protein: CATSRASGGSDRETQYF. As DNA, the CDR3 is TGTGCCACCAGCAGAGCCAGCGGGGGGTCGGACCGGGAGACCCAGTACTTC. The full variable domain, completed using reference TRBV15 and TRBJ2-5, is DAMVIQNPRYQVTQFGKPVTLSCSQTLNHNVMYWYQQKSSQAPKLLFHYYDKDFNNEADTPDNFQSRRPNTSFCFLDIRSPGLGDTAMYLCATSRASGGSDRETQYFGPGTRLLVL.

The chain carries TRBV5-4 and TRBJ2-1; D gene uncertain. The CDR3 is 17 amino acids. Between the trimmed V and J ends, which lost 3 bases and 5 bases, there was a span of 21 bases. Germline loops: CDR1 SGHNT, CDR2 YYREEE (reference sequence). The CDR3 DNA follows: TGTGCCAGCAGCTCATCGACACTTGCCTATTTGAACAATGAGCAGTTCTTC. Its protein is CASSSSTLAYLNNEQFF. Complete variable domain (other parts from reference TRBV5-4 and TRBJ2-1): ETGVTQSPTHLIKTRGQQVTLRCSSQSGHNTVSWYQQALGQGPQFIFQYYREEENGRGNFPPRFSGLQFPNYSSELNVNALELDDSALYLCASSSSTLAYLNNEQFFGPGTRLTVL.

The chain uses TRBV2 and TRBJ2-1, with TRBD1 matching over 8 bases. Germline CDR1 SNHLY, CDR2 FYNNEI. V shed 8 bases and J 10 bases; nucleotides not matched to a gene: 7. This CDR3 spans 12 amino acids. The CDR3 DNA follows: TGTGCCAGCGGCAGGGGGCTTTTGGAGCAGTTCTTC. Encoded protein: CASGRGLLEQFF.

The chain combines TRBV5-1 with TRBJ2-1; unclear D gene. CDR3 length equals 12 residues. Germline loops: CDR1 SGHRS, CDR2 YFSETQ. V was clipped by 1 base and J by 9 bases, with 8 bases between them. The CDR3 bases are TGCGCCAGCAGCTTGAGTGCGGTTGAGCAGTTCTTC. Translating gives CASSLSAVEQFF.

This clone was seen only a few times. The sample contains more than one DNA sequence encoding this CDR3. This rearrangement joins TRBV9 to TRBJ1-1; TRBD1 agrees at 8 bases. This CDR3 is built from 14 residues. Germline assignment: CDR1 SGDLS and CDR2 YYNGEE. Unmatched junction bases numbered 11, after V lost 9 bases and J lost 4 bases. The CDR3 spells CATCPGQGFTEAFF. In DNA, the CDR3 is TGTGCCACCTGTCCAGGACAGGGATTCACTGAAGCTTTCTTT.

The chain is built from TRBV14 and TRBJ2-7; D remains unclear. CDR1 and CDR2 (germline): SGHDN, FVKESK. V was pared by 0 bases and J by 3 bases, with 3 bases between. This CDR3 is 12 amino acids long. The CDR3 sequence: CASSQDHYEQYF. CDR3 nucleotides: TGTGCCAGCAGCCAAGACCACTACGAGCAGTACTTC. The full variable domain, completed using reference TRBV14 and TRBJ2-7, is EAGVTQFPSHSVIEKGQTVTLRCDPISGHDNLYWYRRVMGKEIKFLLHFVKESKQDESGMPNNRFLAERTGGTYSTLKVQPAELEDSGVYFCASSQDHYEQYFGPGTRLTVT.

V is TRBV5-5 and J is TRBJ1-2; a possible D gene is TRBD1 (6 bases). This CDR3 comprises 15 residues. Germline V CDR1 and CDR2: SGHKS, YYEKEE (reference sequence). V lost 0 bases, J lost 4 bases, and 13 bases lay in between. The CDR3 is CASSLEPQGIYGYTF. The CDR3 region has the DNA TGTGCCAGCAGCTTGGAACCCCAGGGGATCTATGGCTACACCTTC.

This chain joins TRBV6-5 and TRBJ1-4; the match to TRBD1 covers 8 bases. This CDR3 is 15 amino acids long. Germline V gene lookup returns CDR1 MNHEY and CDR2 SVGAGI. The V and J ends lost 2 bases and 8 bases, in that order; junction bases with no gene match: 7. In DNA form, the CDR3 reads TGTGCCAGCAGTTACACTGGACAGGGAAGGGAAAAACTGTTTTTT. Translating it yields CASSYTGQGREKLFF.

This chain connects TRBV5-1 to TRBJ1-1, with D perhaps TRBD1 (5 bases). Trimming removed 4 bases at V and 0 bases at J, with 13 bases between. Germline V gene sequence: CDR1 SGHRS, CDR2 YFSETQ. The CDR3 consists of 15 residues. DNA for the CDR3: TGCGCCAGCAGCCGGACACAGTACTTGAACACTGAAGCTTTCTTT. Translating gives CASSRTQYLNTEAFF.

This chain uses TRBV9 with TRBJ1-4; 9 nucleotides agree with TRBD1. CDR3 length equals 16 residues. The V and J ends lost 4 bases and 0 bases, in that order; junction bases with no gene match: 4. Germline V gives CDR1 SGDLS, CDR2 YYNGEE. As DNA, the CDR3 is TGTGCCAGCAGCCTACAGGGGGCTGCAACTAATGAAAAACTGTTTTTT. Translated, it gives CASSLQGAATNEKLFF.

The V call is TRBV7-9, the J call TRBJ1-5; unclear D gene. The CDR3 runs 16 residues. Trimming pared 6 bases from V and 3 bases from J, leaving 18 bases between. Germline values: CDR1 SEHNR, CDR2 FQNEAQ (reference sequence). The CDR3 region is CASSEARWGVNQPQHF. CDR3 nucleotides: TGTGCCAGCAGTGAAGCGCGGTGGGGAGTCAATCAGCCCCAGCATTTT.

This clone was counted between two and nine times. The rearrangement joins TRBV27 to TRBJ1-6, with unresolved D. This CDR3 spans 15 amino acids. Germline V gene data show CDR1 as MNHEY and CDR2 as SMNVEV (reference sequence). Trimming took 2 bases from V and 6 from J, leaving 11 bases between them. CDR3 DNA sequence: TGTGCCAGCAGTTTAAAACAATTTAGTAATTCACCCCTCCACTTT. This translates into CASSLKQFSNSPLHF.

The chain joins TRBV9 to TRBJ1-2; 7 bases align to TRBD1. Per the germline V gene, CDR1 is SGDLS and CDR2 is YYNGEE. The CDR3 length is 16 residues. The ends lost 4 bases at V and 0 bases at J; junction bases unmatched: 9. The chain's CDR3 is CASSPEGASTNYGYTF. CDR3 in DNA: TGTGCCAGCAGCCCAGAGGGGGCAAGCACTAACTATGGCTACACCTTC.

V is TRBV7-9 and J is TRBJ2-3; D unresolved. The germline V and J ends were trimmed by 1 base and 6 bases, with 11 bases remaining between them. The CDR3 is made up of 14 amino acids. The germline V gene has CDR1 SEHNR and CDR2 FQNEAQ (reference sequence). CDR3 amino acids: CASSLVASLDTQYF. CDR3 in DNA: TGTGCCAGCAGCTTAGTTGCCTCTCTGGATACGCAGTATTTT.

The chain has TRBV5-1 and TRBJ2-5; 7 bases align to TRBD2. V gave up 7 bases and J gave up 5 bases; unmatched junction bases: 11. The CDR3 runs to 14 residues. Germline V gene sequence: CDR1 SGHRS, CDR2 YFSETQ. Written as DNA, the CDR3 is TGCGCCAGCTCGTCCCGACTAGCTGGGGAGACCCAGTACTTC. Its translation is CASSSRLAGETQYF. Variable domain in full (rest from reference TRBV5-1 and TRBJ2-5): KAGVTQTPRYLIKTRGQQVTLSCSPISGHRSVSWYQQTPGQGLQFLFEYFSETQRNKGNFPGRFSGRQFSNSRSEMNVSTLELGDSALYLCASSSRLAGETQYFGPGTRLLVL.

The chain recombines TRBV9 with TRBJ2-3; no firm D call. There are 9 residues in the CDR3. With 7 bases removed from V and 6 bases from J, the gap between germline ends came to 3 bases. Germline CDR1 SGDLS, CDR2 YYNGEE. The CDR3 reads CASGDTQYF. Written as DNA, the CDR3 is TGTGCCAGCGGTGATACGCAGTATTTT.